This is a list of T cell receptor beta chains from one sample in a study of T cell changes during pregnancy in multiple sclerosis. The data were produced by immunoSEQ multiplex PCR, yet TCRdb's version contains in-frame clones alone and is incomplete. The sample holds around 92,000 clones, roughly 91% seen once. The sample here was peripheral blood, taken in the first trimester of pregnancy. These receptors all stem from a female donor with multiple sclerosis, enrolled in a pregnancy study. Each CDR3 is given with its conserved first and last residue. The D gene is left open where the match is weak. Clone size is not always given. Where it is, it says once, few, many or a class for expanded clones.

J gene	D gene	V gene	clone size	CDR3 protein	CDR3 DNA
TRBJ1-2	TRBD1	TRBV5-6	NA	CASTEGQDRAYGYTF	TGTGCCAGCACCGAGGGTCAGGACAGGGCCTATGGCTACACCTTC
TRBJ2-5	TRBD2	TRBV5-1	NA	CASSHPSGGAVETQYF	TGCGCCAGCAGCCATCCTAGCGGGGGGGCGGTTGAGACCCAGTACTTC
TRBJ1-2	NA	TRBV7-9	NA	CASSPQAGVYGYTF	TGTGCCAGCAGCCCACAGGCGGGGGTCTATGGCTACACCTTC
TRBJ2-7	NA	TRBV6-6	NA	CASSRAGSEDEQYF	TGTGCCAGCAGCCGCGCGGGGAGTGAAGACGAGCAGTACTTC
TRBJ2-3	TRBD1	TRBV6-5	NA	CASSNTGVGDTQYF	TGTGCCAGCAGTAACACAGGGGTGGGAGATACGCAGTATTTT
TRBJ2-5	NA	TRBV18	NA	CASARGRQETQYF	TGTGCCAGCGCCAGGGGACGTCAAGAGACCCAGTACTTC
TRBJ2-2	NA	TRBV18	NA	CASSPGTVNGGELFF	TGTGCCAGCTCACCCGGCACAGTAAATGGCGGGGAGCTGTTTTTT
TRBJ1-6	NA	TRBV7-2	NA	CASSPIAGNNSPLHF	TGTGCCAGCAGCCCGATAGCGGGGAATAATTCACCCCTCCACTTT
TRBJ1-1	TRBD1	TRBV7-9	NA	CASSLDPGQGGTAGEAFF	TGTGCCAGCAGCTTAGATCCGGGACAGGGGGGCACTGCAGGAGAAGCTTTCTTT
TRBJ1-2	NA	TRBV7-9	NA	CASSSGVYYGYTF	TGTGCCAGCAGCTCGGGGGTATACTATGGCTACACCTTC
TRBJ1-4	NA	TRBV7-9	NA	CASSFGSTNEKLFF	TGTGCCAGCAGCTTTGGCAGTACTAATGAAAAACTGTTTTTT
TRBJ2-7	TRBD1	TRBV5-5	NA	CASWTGGEDYEQYF	TGTGCCAGCTGGACAGGGGGCGAAGACTACGAGCAGTACTTC
TRBJ2-1	NA	TRBV11-2	NA	CASSFHSLVVDEQFF	TGTGCCAGCAGCTTTCATAGTTTAGTTGTCGATGAGCAGTTCTTC
TRBJ2-7	NA	TRBV7-9	NA	CATNRGQGVSEQYF	TGTGCCACCAACCGGGGGCAGGGGGTATCCGAGCAGTACTTC
TRBJ2-2	NA	TRBV10-1	NA	CASSQGGTGELFF	TGCGCCAGCAGTCAAGGGGGCACCGGGGAGCTGTTTTTT
TRBJ2-3	TRBD1	TRBV6-1	NA	CASSELSGGGTDTQYF	TGTGCCAGCAGTGAACTCTCAGGGGGCGGCACAGATACGCAGTATTTT
TRBJ2-2	TRBD2	TRBV6-1	NA	CASSEARGGSGELFF	TGTGCCAGCAGTGAAGCGCGGGGGGGGTCCGGGGAGCTGTTTTTT
TRBJ2-1	TRBD1	TRBV5-8	once	CASSATGQGSGEQFF	TGTGCCAGCAGCGCAACGGGACAGGGCTCGGGTGAGCAGTTCTTC
TRBJ2-1	TRBD2	TRBV15	NA	CATNTAGGPFGNEQFF	TGTGCCACCAATACAGCGGGGGGGCCTTTTGGTAATGAGCAGTTCTTC
TRBJ1-4	NA	TRBV5-6	NA	CASSLGSWEKLFF	TGTGCCAGCAGCCTAGGGAGCTGGGAAAAACTGTTTTTT
TRBJ2-5	TRBD2	TRBV5-4	NA	CASSPGTSHQETQYF	TGTGCCAGCAGCCCCGGGACTAGCCACCAAGAGACCCAGTACTTC
TRBJ1-2	NA	TRBV29-1	NA	CSALGEGYGYTF	TGCAGCGCCTTGGGGGAGGGTTATGGCTACACCTTC
TRBJ1-3	TRBD1	TRBV18	NA	CASSAGGTDSGNTIYF	TGTGCCAGCTCGGCAGGGGGTACCGACTCTGGAAACACCATATATTTT
TRBJ2-1	TRBD1	TRBV2	NA	CASSEGQGGLNEQFF	TGTGCCAGCAGTGAAGGACAGGGGGGTCTAAATGAGCAGTTCTTC
TRBJ1-4	TRBD1	TRBV2	NA	CASRGTATEKLFF	TGTGCCAGCAGAGGGACAGCTACTGAAAAACTGTTTTTT
TRBJ2-5	TRBD2	TRBV4-1	once	CASSQGTSRRETQYF	TGCGCCAGCAGCCAAGGGACTAGCCGGCGCGAGACCCAGTACTTC
TRBJ2-3	NA	TRBV7-9	NA	CASSLVVGDWIDTQYF	TGTGCCAGCAGCTTAGTGGTGGGGGACTGGATAGATACGCAGTATTTT
TRBJ2-7	TRBD1	TRBV4-1	NA	CASSQGTGNEQYF	TGCGCCAGCAGCCAGGGGACAGGGAACGAGCAGTACTTC
TRBJ2-5	NA	TRBV11-2	NA	CASSSYTVTQYF	TGTGCCAGCAGCTCGTATACAGTGACCCAGTACTTC
TRBJ1-1	TRBD1	TRBV7-3	NA	CASSLMGQGRTEAFF	TGTGCCAGCAGCTTAATGGGACAGGGAAGGACTGAAGCTTTCTTT
TRBJ2-7	NA	TRBV15	NA	CATSTPAKPVEQYF	TGTGCCACCAGCACCCCTGCTAAACCCGTCGAGCAGTACTTC
TRBJ2-5	TRBD1	TRBV19	NA	CASRTGTGAGYQETQYF	TGTGCCAGTAGGACCGGGACAGGGGCCGGGTACCAAGAGACCCAGTACTTC
TRBJ1-5	NA	TRBV7-8	NA	CASSPQGSNQPQHF	TGTGCCAGCAGCCCTCAGGGGAGCAATCAGCCCCAGCATTTT
TRBJ1-2	NA	TRBV27	NA	CASSRGASSGYTF	TGTGCCAGCAGTCGGGGGGCGAGTTCGGGCTACACCTTC
TRBJ1-5	NA	TRBV7-9	NA	CASSPQGIYQPQHF	TGTGCCAGCAGCCCACAGGGAATTTATCAGCCCCAGCATTTT
TRBJ2-1	NA	TRBV7-9	NA	CASSRAEREQFF	TGTGCCAGCAGCCGAGCCGAGCGGGAGCAGTTCTTC
TRBJ1-5	NA	TRBV15	once	CATSREGPRQPQHF	TGTGCCACCAGCAGAGAGGGGCCTCGGCAGCCCCAGCATTTT
TRBJ1-2	NA	TRBV2	NA	CASNPTAANYYGYTF	TGTGCCAGCAACCCGACAGCCGCAAACTACTATGGCTACACCTTC
TRBJ1-3	TRBD1	TRBV18	NA	CASTGTGDSGNTIYF	TGTGCCAGCACGGGGACAGGCGACTCTGGAAACACCATATATTTT
TRBJ2-7	NA	TRBV30	NA	CAWTRGISYEQYF	TGTGCCTGGACCCGCGGGATTTCCTACGAGCAGTACTTC
TRBJ2-7	NA	TRBV19	NA	CASSMQSPRYEQYF	TGTGCCAGTAGTATGCAGTCTCCGCGGTACGAGCAGTACTTC
TRBJ2-3	TRBD2	TRBV7-9	NA	CASTRGSTDTQYF	TGTGCCAGCACGCGGGGGAGCACAGATACGCAGTATTTT
TRBJ1-2	NA	TRBV9	NA	CASSVAGASRGYTF	TGTGCCAGCAGCGTAGCAGGGGCATCCCGCGGCTACACCTTC
TRBJ2-1	NA	TRBV27	NA	CASRPRDSIYNEQFF	TGTGCCAGCAGACCCCGGGACTCTATCTACAATGAGCAGTTCTTC